Here is one T cell receptor (beta chain) with its context. This entry comes from a study of shared clonotypes between healthy human individuals. Only in-frame clones appear in the TCRdb table, and some are missing; sequencing was by immunoSEQ multiplex PCR. The profile shows 180,000 or so clones, 85% to 95% of them singletons. Looked up from germline, CDR1 is MNHEY and CDR2 is SMNVEV (reference sequence). The CDR3 runs 12 residues. Trimming left V 9 bases short and J 1 base short, with 10 bases between. CD4+ cells yielded CD45RA+ naive and CD45RA-negative memory subsets. This rearrangement joins TRBV27 to TRBJ2-7; D might be TRBD2 (6 bases). The specimen sequenced was naive CD4+ T cells sorted from blood. The sample's subset: CD45RA+ positively selected. This sequence originates from a woman aged 30 to 39 in good health. Here the CDR3 reads CASRDWSYEQYF. In DNA form, the CDR3 reads TGTGCCAGTCGGGACTGGTCCTACGAGCAGTACTTC.